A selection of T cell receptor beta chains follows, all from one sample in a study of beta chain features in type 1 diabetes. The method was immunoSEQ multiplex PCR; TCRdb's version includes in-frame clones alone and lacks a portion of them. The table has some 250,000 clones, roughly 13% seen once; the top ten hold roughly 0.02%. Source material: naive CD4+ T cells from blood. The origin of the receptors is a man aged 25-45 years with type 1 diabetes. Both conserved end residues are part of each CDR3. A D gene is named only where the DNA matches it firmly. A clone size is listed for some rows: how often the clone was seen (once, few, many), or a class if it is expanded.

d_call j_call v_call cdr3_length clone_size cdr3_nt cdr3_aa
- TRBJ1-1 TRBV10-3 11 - TGTGCCATCCGTGGACTGGAGGGAGCTTTCTTT CAIRGLEGAFF
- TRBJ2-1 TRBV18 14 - TGTGCCAGCTCAGACGGGGTCGTTCCGTTAGAGCAGTTCTTC CASSDGVVPLEQFF
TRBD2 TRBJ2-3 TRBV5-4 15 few TGTGCCAGCAGCTCCCCAGGACTAGCGGGAGAAACGCAGTATTTT CASSSPGLAGETQYF
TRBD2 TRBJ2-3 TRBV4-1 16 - TGCGCCAGCAGCCCTTGGACTAGCGGGGGGACAGATACGCAGTATTTT CASSPWTSGGTDTQYF
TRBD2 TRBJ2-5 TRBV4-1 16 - TGCGCCAGCAGCCAAGATCGGGCTAGCGGACAAGAGACCCAGTACTTC CASSQDRASGQETQYF
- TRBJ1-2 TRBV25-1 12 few TGTGCCAGCAGTGGGACAGCCTATGGCTACACCTTC CASSGTAYGYTF
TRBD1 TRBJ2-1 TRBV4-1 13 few TGCGCCAGCAGTCGACAGGGGTACACTGAGCAGTTCTTC CASSRQGYTEQFF
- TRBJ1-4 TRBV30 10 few TGTGCTGCGCGGTATGAAAAACTGTTTTTT CAARYEKLFF
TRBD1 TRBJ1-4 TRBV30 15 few TGTGCCTGGAGTGTAGGTGGACAGGGGAATGAAAAACTGTTTTTT CAWSVGGQGNEKLFF
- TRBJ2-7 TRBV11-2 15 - TGTGCCAGCAGCCCAGCATGGGAGGATTTCTACGAGCAGTACTTC CASSPAWEDFYEQYF
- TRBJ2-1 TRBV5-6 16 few TGTGCCAGCAGCTCTCGAGGGAGGCGGGCCTACAATGAGCAGTTCTTC CASSSRGRRAYNEQFF
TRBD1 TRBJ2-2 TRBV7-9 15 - TGTGCCAGCAGCTTAGGGACAGGAAACACCGGGGAGCTGTTTTTT CASSLGTGNTGELFF
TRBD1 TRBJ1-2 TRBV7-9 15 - TGTGCCAGCAGCCTCGGCGGGACAGCAACCTATGGCTACACCTTC CASSLGGTATYGYTF
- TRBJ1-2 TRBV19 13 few TGTGCCAGTAGTCTTCCTCCGGACTATGGCTACACCTTC CASSLPPDYGYTF
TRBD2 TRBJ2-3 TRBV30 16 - TGTGCCTCCTCCGGGACTAGCGGGACTAGCACAGATACGCAGTATTTT CASSGTSGTSTDTQYF
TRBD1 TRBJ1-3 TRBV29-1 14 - TGCAGCGTCCACGACAGGGGCTCTGGAAACACCATATATTTT CSVHDRGSGNTIYF
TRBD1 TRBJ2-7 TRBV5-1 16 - TGCGCCAGCAGCCGCAGACCGGGACAGGGGGCCATCGAGCAGTACTTC CASSRRPGQGAIEQYF
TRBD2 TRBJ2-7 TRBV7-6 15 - TGTGCCAGCAGCTTAGGGCTAGCGGGTAACTACGAGCAGTACTTC CASSLGLAGNYEQYF
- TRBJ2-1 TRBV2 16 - TGTGCCAGCAGTGGACTGGTGGACCTTCGGGGCAATGAGCAGTTCTTC CASSGLVDLRGNEQFF
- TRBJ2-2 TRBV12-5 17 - TGTGCTAGTGGTTTGGTCTCGCAGGGCGCGAACACCGGGGAGCTGTTTTTT CASGLVSQGANTGELFF
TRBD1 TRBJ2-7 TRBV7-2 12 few TGTGCCAGCAGCACTAGGGGGCTCGAGCAGTACTTC CASSTRGLEQYF
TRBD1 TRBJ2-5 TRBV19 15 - TGTGCCACCTCAAGGGACAGTCTCGGGCAAGAGACCCAGTACTTC CATSRDSLGQETQYF
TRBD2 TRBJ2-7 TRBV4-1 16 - TGCGCCAGCAGCTACGGGCGGGAGTCTGCCTCCTACGAGCAGTACTTC CASSYGRESASYEQYF
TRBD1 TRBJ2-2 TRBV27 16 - TGTGCCAGCAGCCAGGACAGGGGGCTTAGGACCGGGGAGCTGTTTTTT CASSQDRGLRTGELFF
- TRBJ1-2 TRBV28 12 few TGTGCCAGCGAGGGGGTTGACAGTGGCTACACCTTC CASEGVDSGYTF
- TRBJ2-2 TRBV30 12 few TGTGCCTGGACCACAGTGGCCGGGGAGCTGTTTTTT CAWTTVAGELFF
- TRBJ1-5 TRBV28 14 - TGTGCCAGCAGGATACACGGTAGAGAGGGGCCCCAGCATTTT CASRIHGREGPQHF
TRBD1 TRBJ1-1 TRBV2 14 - TGTGCCAGCAGGGCAACAGGGGGCCTAGATGAAGCTTTCTTT CASRATGGLDEAFF
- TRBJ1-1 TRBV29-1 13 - TGCAGCGTTGGTAGAGGGTTGAACACTGAAGCTTTCTTT CSVGRGLNTEAFF
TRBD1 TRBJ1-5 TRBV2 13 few TGTGCCAGCAGGATCATACAGGGGCAGCCCCAGCATTTT CASRIIQGQPQHF
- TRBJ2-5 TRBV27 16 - TGTGCCAGCAGACGGACAGCCAATACGTACCAAGAGACCCAGTACTTC CASRRTANTYQETQYF
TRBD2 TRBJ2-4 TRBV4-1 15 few TGCGCCAGCAGCCAAGTGGAGGGACTAGCGAAAATTCAGTACTTC CASSQVEGLAKIQYF
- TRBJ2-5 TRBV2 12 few TGTGCCAGCGGGCGTGACGAGGAGACCCAGTACTTC CASGRDEETQYF
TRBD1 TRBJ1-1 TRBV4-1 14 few TGCGCCAGCAGCCCAACAGGGGATGAGCTGCGAGCTTTCTTT CASSPTGDELRAFF
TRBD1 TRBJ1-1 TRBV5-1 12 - TGCGCCAGCGGGACAGCAAACACTGAAGCTTTCTTT CASGTANTEAFF
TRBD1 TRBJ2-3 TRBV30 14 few TGTGCCTGGGGGACGGGACAGGGCCGGATCAAGCAGTATTTT CAWGTGQGRIKQYF
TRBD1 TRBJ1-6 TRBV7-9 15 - TGTGCCAGCAGCTTAAGGGGACAGACAAATTCACCCCTCCACTTT CASSLRGQTNSPLHF
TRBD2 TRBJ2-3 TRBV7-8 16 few TGTGCCAGCAGCTTAGCGAGGACTAGTTCCCCAGATACGCAGTATTTT CASSLARTSSPDTQYF
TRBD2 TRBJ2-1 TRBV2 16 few TGTGCCAGCAGTGTCGTGAGTAGCGGGGATGACAATGAGCAGTTCTTC CASSVVSSGDDNEQFF
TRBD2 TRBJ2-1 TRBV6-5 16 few TGTGCCAGCAGTTACTCTGCGGGGGTCTCCTACAATGAGCAGTTCTTC CASSYSAGVSYNEQFF
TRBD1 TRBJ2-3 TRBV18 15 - TGTGCCAGCTCACCCGGGACAGGGAGAACAGATACGCAGTATTTT CASSPGTGRTDTQYF
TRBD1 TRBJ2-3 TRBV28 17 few TGTGCCAGCAGCTACCGTTTGGGACAGGGGGCAACAGATACGCAGTATTTT CASSYRLGQGATDTQYF
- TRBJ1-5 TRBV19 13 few TGTGCCACCCGGGACATCAGCAATCAGCCCCAGCATTTT CATRDISNQPQHF
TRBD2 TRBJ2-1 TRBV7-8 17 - TGTGCCAGCAGCCCCACGCCCCTAGCGGGGGCCCACAATGAGCAGTTCTTC CASSPTPLAGAHNEQFF
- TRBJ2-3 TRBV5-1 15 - TGCGCCAGCAGCAGGAACTCAGGCGGCACAGATACGCAGTATTTT CASSRNSGGTDTQYF
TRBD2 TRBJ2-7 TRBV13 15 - TGTGCCAGCAGCTTACGACTAGCGGGGATCTACGAGCAGTACTTC CASSLRLAGIYEQYF
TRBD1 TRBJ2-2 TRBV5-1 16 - TGCGCCAGCAGCGATGTAACAGGGGTGACCACCGGGGAGCTGTTTTTT CASSDVTGVTTGELFF
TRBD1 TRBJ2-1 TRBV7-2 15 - TGTGCCAGCAGCTCGGACAGGGCGTCCTACAATGAGCAGTTCTTC CASSSDRASYNEQFF
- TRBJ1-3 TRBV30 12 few TGTGCCTGGAAGCCCTCTGGAAACACCATATATTTT CAWKPSGNTIYF
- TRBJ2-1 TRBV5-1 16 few TGCGCCAGCAGCCAGCGGGCAGGGGGAAACTACAATGAGCAGTTCTTC CASSQRAGGNYNEQFF
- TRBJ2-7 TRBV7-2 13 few TGTGCCAGCAGCTTACAGGGGGGCTACGAGCAGTACTTC CASSLQGGYEQYF
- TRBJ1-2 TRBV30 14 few TGTGCCTGGAGTGTACAAGAGGACAGCTATGGCTACACCTTC CAWSVQEDSYGYTF
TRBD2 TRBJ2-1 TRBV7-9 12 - TGTGCCAGCAGCTTAGAAGGCGGGAGGGAGTTCTTC CASSLEGGREFF